The clone carrying this T cell receptor (beta chain) was seen only once. Its antigen is not identified. In the same sample, other DNA sequences code for this CDR3. This entry comes from a study of shared clonotypes between healthy human individuals. Study context: CD8 memory received one plate per donor, CD8 naive two, CD4 memory three and CD4 naive three. Regarding the study as a whole: Shared clonotypes: 4.5% to 5% naive CD4, roughly 3.5% naive CD8, around 2.4% memory CD4, 0.4% to 0.45% memory CD8. Clonotype sharing among donors, it was expected, would be affected by sequencing depth.

The germline V gene encodes CDR1 ENHRY and CDR2 SYGVKD. The CDR3 loop spans 14 amino acids. V lost 6 bases and J lost 3; bases outside the gene matches: 7. Authors' methods: Quality scores were absent from the junction-only immunoSEQ sequences, so filtering differed. Sequencing was performed with immunoSEQ multiplex PCR; in TCRdb, only in-frame clones are kept and a portion is missing. V and J calls and clone size follow that table, whereas D and trimming were derived from the DNA. This table has a few million clones, roughly nine tenths appearing once. Sequenced sample: naive CD4+ T cells sorted from blood. Stated subset: CD45RA+ positively selected. The receptor was derived from a man in his late teens or twenties in good health. This chain joins TRBV10-3 and TRBJ2-7; TRBD1 matches 8 bases. The CDR3 is CAISPRDRYYEQYF. CDR3 nucleotides: TGTGCCATCAGCCCTCGGGACAGGTACTACGAGCAGTACTTC.